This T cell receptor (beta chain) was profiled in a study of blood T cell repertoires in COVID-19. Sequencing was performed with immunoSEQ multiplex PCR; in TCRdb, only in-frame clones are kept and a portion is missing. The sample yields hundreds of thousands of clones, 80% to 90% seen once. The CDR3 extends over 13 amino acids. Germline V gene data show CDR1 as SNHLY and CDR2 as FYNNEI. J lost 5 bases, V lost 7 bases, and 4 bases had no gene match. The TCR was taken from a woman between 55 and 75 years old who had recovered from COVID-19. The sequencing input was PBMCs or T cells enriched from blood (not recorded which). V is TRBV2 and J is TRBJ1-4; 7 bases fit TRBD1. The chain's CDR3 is CASKKGANEKLFF. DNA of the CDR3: TGTGCCAGCAAGAAGGGGGCGAATGAAAAACTGTTTTTT.